A single sample gave rise to the 15 T cell receptor beta chains below, sequenced in a study of cytomegalovirus exposure and HLA in healthy donors. The PCR was carried out with 60 Vbeta primers and 13 Jbeta primers. Sequenced by immunoSEQ multiplex PCR; TCRdb stores in-frame clones only, minus some. This sample has fewer than 200,000 clones, with about two thirds found just once. The sample consisted of PBMCs. Source of these receptors: a woman in her late teens or twenties in good health and CMV-seropositive.

This chain uses TRBV12-2 with TRBJ1-1; the table names TRBD1, a call not compared with the DNA. TRBV12-2 is marked as a pseudogene. This CDR3 region has 17 residues. The CDR3 loop is CASRRGTGGDVATEAFF. CDR3 coding DNA: TGTGCAAGTCGCCGCGGGACAGGGGGCGATGTGGCCACTGAAGCTTTCTTT.

The chain employs TRBV5-6 and TRBJ2-5; D may be TRBD2 (6 bases). The J call may not be correct, given that the DNA end is closer to TRBJ2-7. The CDR3 is 13 residues long. The germline V gene encodes CDR1 SGHDT and CDR2 YYEEEE. The CDR3 is CASSSWEDYEQYF. The CDR3 bases are TGTGCCAGCAGCTCCTGGGAGGACTACGAGCAGTACTTC.

This clone has a handful of counts. The chain employs TRBV27 and TRBJ1-2; TRBD1 is a possible D gene (5 bases). Germline assignment: CDR1 MNHEY and CDR2 SMNVEV (reference sequence). With 5 bases removed from V and 6 bases from J, the gap between germline ends came to 13 bases. CDR3 length: 13 amino acids. The CDR3 nucleotides read TGTGCCAGCAGTGCCAGGGCCCGGGATGGCTACACCTTC. Protein sequence: CASSARARDGYTF.

In DNA, the CDR3 is TGTGCCAGCAGTTTGGGGGCCCCATATGGCTACACCTTC. It encodes CASSLGAPYGYTF. V usage is TRBV28 and J usage is TRBJ1-2, with D possibly TRBD1 on 6 matching bases. V was trimmed by 3 bases and J by 5 bases, leaving 10 bases between them. Germline loops: CDR1 MDHEN, CDR2 SYDVKM. The CDR3 runs to 13 residues.

V gene TRBV30 combines with J gene TRBJ1-6; the match to TRBD1 covers 7 bases. Germline CDR1 reads GTSNPN; CDR2 reads SVGIG (reference sequence). The J segment lost 10 bases and the V segment lost 3 bases, leaving 12 bases of the junction unmatched. The CDR3 length is 15 residues. For the CDR3, the DNA is TGTGCCTGGAGGGCGTCGAGGGGGCGAAACTCACCCCTCCACTTT. It translates to CAWRASRGRNSPLHF.

This clone was detected only a few times. The rearrangement links TRBV2 to TRBJ1-4; no firm D call. The CDR3 is 15 residues long. CDR1 SNHLY and CDR2 FYNNEI come from the germline V gene. V lost 5 bases and J lost 6, with 16 bases in between. The CDR3 here is CASSWPPQGDEKLFF. The CDR3 coding sequence is TGTGCCAGCAGTTGGCCACCCCAAGGAGATGAAAAACTGTTTTTT.

CDR3 sequence (DNA): TGTGCCAGCAGTTACTCGGGGGGCACCGGGGAGCTGTTTTTT. Its translation is CASSYSGGTGELFF. The rearrangement links TRBV6-5 to TRBJ2-2, with D tentatively TRBD2 (6 bases). Between the trimmed V and J ends, which lost 0 bases and 4 bases, there was a span of 6 bases. The CDR3 is 14 residues long. CDR1 MNHEY and CDR2 SVGAGI come from the germline V gene.

This chain uses TRBV30 with TRBJ1-3; tentatively, D is TRBD1 (6 bases). V shed 5 bases and J shed 0 bases, with 11 bases lying between them. In germline, CDR1 is GTSNPN, CDR2 SVGIG (reference sequence). The CDR3 runs to 14 residues. CDR3 nucleotide sequence: TGTGCCTGGGGGGAGGGGGGCTCTGGAAACACCATATATTTT. Translation gives CAWGEGGSGNTIYF.

This chain joins TRBV25-1 and TRBJ1-1; D not certain. Deletions cut 4 bases from V and 10 bases from J, with 10 bases between. This CDR3 contains 11 residues. The germline V gene encodes CDR1 MGHDK and CDR2 SYGVNS. This CDR3 is CASSGGFRAFF. The CDR3 coding sequence is TGTGCCAGCAGTGGCGGGTTCAGAGCTTTCTTT.

The V call is TRBV2, the J call TRBJ1-1; D unclear. CDR1 is SNHLY and CDR2 is FYNNEI in the germline V gene. Trimming took off 4 bases at V and 2 bases at J, with 11 bases between the two ends. CDR3 size: 14 residues. The CDR3 protein is CASSGEAGNTEAFF. The CDR3 nucleotides read TGTGCCAGCAGTGGGGAGGCCGGAAACACTGAAGCTTTCTTT.

The chain recombines TRBV19 with TRBJ2-1, with 8 bases matching TRBD2. Germline CDR1 is LNHDA and CDR2 is SQIVND (reference sequence). V was clipped by 3 bases and J by 10 bases; unmatched bases: 11. The CDR3 extends over 15 amino acids. CDR3 sequence: CASSMPGLVSYEQFF. The CDR3 bases are TGTGCCAGTAGTATGCCGGGACTAGTTTCGTACGAGCAGTTCTTC. Drawing the rest from reference TRBV19 and TRBJ2-1, the complete variable domain is DGGITQSPKYLFRKEGQNVTLSCEQNLNHDAMYWYRQDPGQGLRLIYYSQIVNDFQKGDIAEGYSVSREKKESFPLTVTSAQKNPTAFYLCASSMPGLVSYEQFFGPGTRLTVL.

The J gene is TRBJ2-1, the V gene TRBV4-3, with 8 bases identical to TRBD2. Germline V gene sequence: CDR1 LGHNA, CDR2 YSLEER. With 4 bases clipped from V and 2 bases from J, the junction kept 4 bases outside the gene matches. The CDR3 consists of 15 residues. CDR3 loop: CASSLSGATYNEQFF. CDR3 sequence (DNA): TGCGCCAGCAGCCTTAGCGGGGCAACCTACAATGAGCAGTTCTTC.

The chain couples TRBV19 to TRBJ1-1, with D possibly matching TRBD1 (5 bases). V was cut by 3 bases and J by 7 bases, with 18 bases left in between. CDR1 is LNHDA, CDR2 SQIVND, per germline (reference sequence). The CDR3 is 15 amino acids. The DNA of the CDR3 is TGTGCCAGTAGTATCCCTCAGGGAGGGTTCCGTGAAGCTTTCTTT. The encoded protein is CASSIPQGGFREAFF.

The V gene is TRBV5-1, the J gene TRBJ2-5, with a possible D match to TRBD1 (8 bases). The closer fit of TRBJ2-7 to the DNA end suggests the J call may be wrong. The V gene's germline CDR1 is SGHRS and CDR2 YFSETQ. The CDR3 loop spans 15 amino acids. This CDR3 reads CASSSFRTGRDEQYF. CDR3 DNA: TGCGCCAGCAGCTCCTTCCGGACAGGGAGGGACGAGCAGTACTTC.

The gene calls are TRBV4-3 and TRBJ2-1; D perhaps matches TRBD2 (7 bases). CDR1 and CDR2 (germline): LGHNA, YSLEER. Trimming removed 0 bases from V and 5 bases from J, with 14 bases in between. This CDR3 is 16 amino acids long. The CDR3 region is CASSQDRGALDNEQFF. CDR3 DNA: TGCGCCAGCAGCCAAGATCGGGGGGCCCTTGACAATGAGCAGTTCTTC.